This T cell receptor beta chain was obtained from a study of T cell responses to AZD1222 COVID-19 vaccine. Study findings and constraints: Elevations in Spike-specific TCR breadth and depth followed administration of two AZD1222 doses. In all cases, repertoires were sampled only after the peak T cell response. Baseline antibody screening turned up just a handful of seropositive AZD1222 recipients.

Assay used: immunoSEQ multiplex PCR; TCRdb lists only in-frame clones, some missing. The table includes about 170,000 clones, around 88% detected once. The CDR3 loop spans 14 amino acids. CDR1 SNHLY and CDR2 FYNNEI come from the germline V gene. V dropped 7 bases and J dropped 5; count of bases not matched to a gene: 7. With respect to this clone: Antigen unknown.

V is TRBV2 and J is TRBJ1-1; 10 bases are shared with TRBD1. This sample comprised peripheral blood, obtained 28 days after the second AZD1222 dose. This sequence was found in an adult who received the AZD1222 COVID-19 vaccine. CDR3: CASKGQGVRTEAFF. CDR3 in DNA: TGTGCCAGCAAAGGACAGGGGGTGCGGACTGAAGCTTTCTTT.